Described below is a single TCR beta chain sequence and its context. Other DNA sequences within the sample encode an identical CDR3. Here immunoSEQ multiplex PCR was the method, and the copy in TCRdb shows in-frame clones only, minus some. Of 1,500,000 or so clones listed, 96% are singletons. This specimen belongs to a study of shared clonotypes between healthy human individuals. On the study more broadly: The cohort comprised a couple of women and a few men. Their ages spanned 18 to 49 years.

Sequencing was carried out using naive CD4+ T cells sorted from blood. The subset here: CD45RA+ positively selected. The TCR was taken from a man younger than 40 in good health.

CDR3 loop: CASSLGRGQETQYF. DNA for the CDR3: TGTGCCAGCAGCTTAGGGCGGGGACAAGAGACCCAGTACTTC. The J gene is TRBJ2-5, the V gene TRBV11-3; D possibly corresponds to TRBD2 (6 bases). V lost 1 base and J lost 2, with 8 bases in between. The germline CDR1 and CDR2 sequences are SGHNT and YENEEA. This CDR3 is built from 14 residues.